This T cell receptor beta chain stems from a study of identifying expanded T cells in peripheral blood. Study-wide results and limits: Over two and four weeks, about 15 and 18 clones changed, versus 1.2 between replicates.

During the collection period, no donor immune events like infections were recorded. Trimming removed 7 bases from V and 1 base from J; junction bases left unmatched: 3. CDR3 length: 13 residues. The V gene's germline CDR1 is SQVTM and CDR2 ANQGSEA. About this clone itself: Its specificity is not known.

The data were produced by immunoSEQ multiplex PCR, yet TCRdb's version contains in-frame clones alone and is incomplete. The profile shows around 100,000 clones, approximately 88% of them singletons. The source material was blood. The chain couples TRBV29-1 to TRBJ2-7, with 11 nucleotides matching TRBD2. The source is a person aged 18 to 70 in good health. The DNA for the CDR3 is TGCAGCGCCGGGACTAGCGGTTCCTACGAGCAGTACTTC. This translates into CSAGTSGSYEQYF.